The 13 T cell receptor beta chains in this list originate from one sample, sequenced in a study of T-cell reconstitution after alpha-beta-depleted transplantation in children. This sample's TCRbeta library carried unique molecular identifier barcodes. In TCRdb, the PCR reads were re-called with MiXCR into one record per CDR3 protein. The sample includes 580,000 or so distinct CDR3 sequences, more than 20% seen only once; the top ten take 13% to 15%. Material: PBMCs, mostly from graft donor cells, obtained 360 days after TCRalphabeta/CD19-depleted stem cell transplant. The receptors were sampled from a boy in the first two years of life who had a stem cell transplant for acute myeloid leukemia, so the T cells may come from the graft donor.

The chain carries TRBV12-3 or TRBV12-4 and TRBJ2-7, with D maybe TRBD2 (6 bases). The CDR3 consists of 14 residues. The germline V and J ends were trimmed by 11 bases and 2 bases, with 19 bases remaining between them. This CDR3 is CAGIRGTTPYEQYV. The CDR3 coding sequence is TGTGCCGGGATCCGGGGGACCACCCCCTACGAGCAGTACGTC.

There are many counts of this clonotype. The V call is TRBV29-1, the J call TRBJ2-2, with D perhaps given as TRBD1 or TRBD2 (5 bases each). V gave up 6 bases and J gave up 0 bases, with 8 bases separating them. The germline V gene encodes CDR1 SQVTM and CDR2 ANQGSEA. CDR3 size: 13 residues. CDR3 sequence: CSVGRTNTGELFF. CDR3 DNA: TGCAGCGTGGGACGGACGAACACCGGGGAGCTGTTTTTT.

This clonotype showed up many times. Here the CDR3 reads CASSELTGDSTDTQYF. The CDR3 nucleotides are TGTGCCAGCAGTGAACTGACAGGGGATAGCACAGATACGCAGTATTTT. The V and J genes are TRBV2 and TRBJ2-3; 8 bases agree with TRBD1. The CDR3 length is 16 residues. Germline V gene lookup returns CDR1 SNHLY and CDR2 FYNNEI. V gave up 2 bases and J gave up 0 bases; unmatched junction bases: 4.

This clonotype has ten or more counts. The V gene is TRBV20-1, the J gene TRBJ2-1, with D maybe TRBD2 (5 bases). Per the germline V gene, CDR1 is DFQATT and CDR2 is SNEGSKA (reference sequence). There are 12 residues in the CDR3. The germline V and J ends were trimmed by 3 bases and 7 bases, with 10 bases remaining between them. The CDR3: CSARPLANEQFF. The CDR3 nucleotides are TGCAGTGCTAGGCCTCTAGCAAATGAGCAGTTCTTC.

This clonotype was counted a few times. This sequence joins TRBV9 and TRBJ2-5, with 8 bases aligning to TRBD2. CDR3 length: 14 residues. CDR1 and CDR2 (germline): SGDLS, YYNGEE. Losses at the gene ends were 5 bases for V and 2 bases for J; bases not matched to a gene: 5. CDR3: CASSKGTRQETQYF. For the CDR3, the DNA is TGTGCCAGCAGTAAAGGGACTAGACAAGAGACCCAGTACTTC.

The chain recombines TRBV12-3 or TRBV12-4 with TRBJ2-1; weak D call: TRBD2 (5 bases). V dropped 8 bases and J dropped 8 bases, with 10 bases sitting between them. The CDR3 is 11 residues long. CDR3 region: CASRGPHEQFF. CDR3 nucleotide sequence: TGTGCCAGCCGAGGGCCCCATGAGCAGTTCTTC.

This chain uses TRBV29-1 with TRBJ1-4, with D unresolved. V gave up 5 bases and J gave up 0 bases, with 13 bases separating them. The CDR3 covers 15 residues. CDR1 is SQVTM, CDR2 ANQGSEA, per germline. CDR3 region: CSVFVGLATNEKLFF. CDR3 coding DNA: TGCAGCGTTTTCGTGGGTTTGGCAACTAATGAAAAACTGTTTTTT.

The V gene is TRBV20-1, the J gene TRBJ1-5; D gene uncertain. The CDR3 length is 12 residues. Deletions cut 5 bases from V and 6 bases from J, with 11 bases between. Germline V gene sequence: CDR1 DFQATT, CDR2 SNEGSKA (reference sequence). In DNA form, the CDR3 reads TGCAGTGCTGCCAACCGCGGTCAGCCCCAGCATTTT. It is translated as CSAANRGQPQHF.

The chain recombines TRBV20-1 with TRBJ2-5; 9 bases align to TRBD2. V was pared by 3 bases and J by 1 base, with 6 bases of the junction left unmatched. Germline lookup yields CDR1 DFQATT and CDR2 SNEGSKA (reference sequence). The CDR3 spans 15 residues. The CDR3 loop reads CSARKAGGVQETQYF. CDR3 nucleotides: TGCAGTGCTAGGAAAGCGGGGGGCGTCCAAGAGACCCAGTACTTC.

The sample holds a few counts of this clonotype. The chain has TRBV4-3 and TRBJ2-5, with TRBD1 as a possible D gene (6 bases). Trimming shortened V by 1 base and J by 7 bases, and 10 bases separated the two germline ends. The length of the CDR3 is 13 residues. Germline CDR1 is LGHNA and CDR2 is YSLEER. CDR3 sequence reads: CASSQGDTLTQYF. The CDR3 DNA reads TGCGCCAGCAGCCAAGGGGACACCTTGACCCAGTACTTC.

V and J are TRBV7-9 and TRBJ2-7; 10 bases agree with TRBD2. Germline lookup yields CDR1 SEHNR and CDR2 FQNEAQ (reference sequence). CDR3 length: 15 residues. CDR3 in DNA: TGTGCCAGCAGCCTAGCGGGGGACAGTTCAGACGAGCAGTACGTC. It translates to CASSLAGDSSDEQYV.

This clonotype has a handful of counts. This rearrangement joins TRBV20-1 to TRBJ2-3, with D perhaps TRBD2 (5 bases). The V gene lost 6 bases and the J gene lost 0 bases, with 16 bases spanning the gap. Germline loops: CDR1 DFQATT, CDR2 SNEGSKA (reference sequence). The CDR3 loop spans 15 amino acids. The CDR3 coding sequence is TGCAGTGCCGCAGAAGGAGCGGAAAGCACAGATACGCAGTATTTT. It codes for CSAAEGAESTDTQYF.

This clonotype appeared a few times. V and J are TRBV29-1 and TRBJ1-6; unclear D gene. CDR3 length: 16 amino acids. Germline V lookup: CDR1 SQVTM, CDR2 ANQGSEA. V lost 4 bases and J 0 bases, leaving 13 bases between the germline ends. CDR3 sequence: CSVVEGGSSYNSPLHF. In DNA form, the CDR3 reads TGCAGCGTTGTGGAGGGCGGGAGCTCCTATAATTCACCCCTCCACTTT.